These 15 T cell receptor beta chains were all obtained from the same sample, sequenced in a study of T cell responses to AZD1222 COVID-19 vaccine. Produced via immunoSEQ multiplex PCR; TCRdb's table is partial and in-frame only. The sample lists 100,000 or so clones, 82% occurring once. Specimen: peripheral blood, collected on day 0 of AZD1222 vaccination. Receptors were obtained from an adult in good health.

V is TRBV5-1 and J is TRBJ1-1; D not certain. Looked up from germline, CDR1 is SGHRS and CDR2 is YFSETQ. The CDR3 has 13 amino acids. The V end lost 0 bases, the J end lost 1 base, and 4 bases lay between the germline ends. The CDR3 sequence: CASSLDQNTEAFF. For the CDR3, the DNA is TGCGCCAGCAGCTTGGATCAGAACACTGAAGCTTTCTTT.

This clone was counted between two and nine times. The chain joins TRBV6-1 to TRBJ1-4, with no clear D. The CDR3 extends over 13 amino acids. Germline V gene data show CDR1 as MNHNS and CDR2 as SASEGT. The V end was cut by 3 bases, the J end by 8 bases, with 10 bases between. CDR3: CASSDRVGEKLFF. CDR3 bases: TGTGCCAGCAGTGATCGGGTAGGCGAAAAACTGTTTTTT.

V and J are TRBV6-1 and TRBJ2-1; D is possibly TRBD2 (5 bases). V gave up 1 base and J gave up 5 bases, with 9 bases separating them. The germline V gene encodes CDR1 MNHNS and CDR2 SASEGT. The CDR3 loop spans 14 amino acids. The CDR3 coding sequence is TGTGCCAGCAGTGAAGGGCCGGGGAACAATGAGCAGTTCTTC. It specifies CASSEGPGNNEQFF.

The V call is TRBV5-6, the J call TRBJ2-7, with 7 bases lining up with TRBD2. The trim removed 4 bases at V and 3 bases at J, leaving 10 bases unmatched. The CDR3 runs to 15 residues. Germline-derived CDR1 and CDR2 are SGHDT and YYEEEE. CDR3 sequence: CASSLGGLAVYEQYF. In DNA form, the CDR3 reads TGTGCCAGCAGCCTCGGCGGGCTAGCGGTCTACGAGCAGTACTTC.

V usage is TRBV2 and J usage is TRBJ1-5; 8 bases are shared with TRBD1. Trimming cost V 5 bases and J 1 base; bases outside gene matches: 7. CDR1 is SNHLY, CDR2 FYNNEI, per germline. The CDR3 sequence is 16 residues long. As DNA, the CDR3 is TGTGCCAGCAGTTCCGGACAGGGAGGCAGCAATCAGCCCCAGCATTTT. Translated, it gives CASSSGQGGSNQPQHF. Full variable domain (outside the CDR3, taken from reference TRBV2 and TRBJ1-5): EPEVTQTPSHQVTQMGQEVILRCVPISNHLYFYWYRQILGQKVEFLVSFYNNEISEKSEIFDDQFSVERPDGSNFTLKIRSTKLEDSAMYFCASSSGQGGSNQPQHFGDGTRLSIL.

Concerning this clone itself: The same CDR3 can be traced to other DNA sequences in this sample. This rearrangement joins TRBV18 to TRBJ2-7; 7 bases are a match to TRBD2. The ends lost 3 bases at V and 1 base at J; junction bases unmatched: 3. Germline V gene lookup returns CDR1 KGHSH and CDR2 LQKENI. The CDR3 runs 14 residues. CDR3 loop: CASSPGLVSYEQYF. Written as DNA, the CDR3 is TGTGCCAGCTCACCCGGACTAGTATCCTACGAGCAGTACTTC.

The chain uses TRBV4-2 and TRBJ2-4, with D possibly matching TRBD2 (6 bases). The CDR3 has 15 residues. Germline CDR1 and CDR2: LGHNA and YNFKEQ. The V gene lost 2 bases and the J gene lost 5 bases, with 13 bases spanning the gap. The CDR3 DNA is TGTGCCAGCAGCCAACAACCGGGGGTACAAAACATTCAGTACTTC. This codes for CASSQQPGVQNIQYF.

This chain uses TRBV4-1 with TRBJ2-7; 8 bases are shared with TRBD1. The V segment lost 2 bases and the J segment 4 bases; nucleotides outside the gene matches: 7. CDR1 MGHRA and CDR2 YSYEKL come from the germline V gene. The CDR3 has 15 amino acids. The CDR3 DNA reads TGCGCCAGCAGCCAATTCACAGGGGACAGGTACGAGCAGTACTTC. This sequence encodes CASSQFTGDRYEQYF.

The V and J genes are TRBV6-5 and TRBJ1-2; possibly TRBD1 for D (6 bases). V dropped 5 bases and J dropped 8 bases, with 15 bases sitting between them. Per germline, CDR1 MNHEY and CDR2 SVGAGI. The length of the CDR3 is 13 residues. The CDR3 sequence is CASSQAGGQGYTF. The CDR3 region has the DNA TGTGCCAGCAGTCAGGCGGGGGGGCAGGGCTACACCTTC.

The CDR3 DNA reads as TGTGCCTGGAGTGTACTTCATGGGACAGGGAACTATGGCTACACCTTC. Amino acid sequence: CAWSVLHGTGNYGYTF. The chain combines TRBV30 with TRBJ1-2; 9 nucleotides align to TRBD1. The CDR3 consists of 16 residues. Per the germline V gene, CDR1 is GTSNPN and CDR2 is SVGIG (reference sequence). V was clipped by 0 bases and J by 2 bases; unmatched bases: 7.

This sequence joins TRBV7-6 and TRBJ2-1; maybe TRBD2 (5 bases). Trimming shortened V by 1 base and J by 5 bases, and 12 bases separated the two germline ends. The V gene's germline CDR1 is SGHVS and CDR2 FNYEAQ. The CDR3 is 15 residues long. The chain's CDR3 is CASSLGLPGNNEQFF. The CDR3 DNA is TGTGCCAGCAGCTTAGGTCTGCCGGGGAACAATGAGCAGTTCTTC.

The gene calls are TRBV21-1 and TRBJ2-3; the table's D call, TRBD2, was not checked against the DNA. TRBV21-1 is a listed pseudogene. This CDR3 comprises 21 residues. DNA for the CDR3: TGTGCCAGCAGCAAAAAAACTCCCTATAGCGGGGGGGAGACCCGCACAGATACGCAGTATTTT. It encodes CASSKKTPYSGGETRTDTQYF.

This clone was seen once. The CDR3 here is CSARVGGGYTF. The CDR3 DNA sequence: TGCAGTGCTAGAGTTGGGGGAGGCTACACCTTC. The chain combines TRBV20-1 with TRBJ1-2, with D possibly being TRBD1 (5 bases). The CDR3 spans 11 residues. With 1 base removed from V and 8 bases from J, the gap between germline ends came to 8 bases. Germline assignment: CDR1 DFQATT and CDR2 SNEGSKA (reference sequence).

This chain connects TRBV5-6 to TRBJ2-3; 10 positions match TRBD2. Trimming at V came to 4 bases and at J to 5 bases, leaving 10 bases not matched to a gene. Germline CDR1 and CDR2: SGHDT and YYEEEE. This CDR3 contains 16 residues. CDR3 in amino acids: CASSVLAGGSGDTQYF. The CDR3 DNA follows: TGTGCCAGCAGCGTGTTAGCGGGGGGATCCGGAGATACGCAGTATTTT.

J is TRBJ1-1 and V is TRBV12-5; the D gene is possibly TRBD1 (6 bases). CDR1 LGHNT and CDR2 FRNRAP come from the germline V gene. The CDR3 extends over 16 amino acids. Deletions cut 4 bases from V and 0 bases from J, with 15 bases between. The CDR3 reads CASGSIPGQMNTEAFF. CDR3 sequence (DNA): TGTGCTAGTGGTTCCATCCCGGGACAAATGAACACTGAAGCTTTCTTT.